This T cell receptor beta chain emerged from a study of identical twins. TCRdb independently ran MiXCR on the 5' RACE reads; one entry per CDR3 protein. The sample holds about 340,000 distinct CDR3 sequences, 10% to 15% seen once. Study-wide results and limits: Monozygotic twin pairs showed more out-of-frame TCR alpha sharing than models estimated. Reduced insertions were recorded for abundant cord blood beta clonotypes, with no such pattern in memory repertoires.

As concerns this clonotype: The antigen remains unidentified.

From germline, CDR1 is SGHRS and CDR2 YFSETQ. V lost 6 bases and J lost 10, with 23 bases in between. This CDR3 spans 15 amino acids. These data also featured in a second study, about yellow fever vaccine responses in identical twins. From that study: Twins reportedly had a vaccine T cell response that seemed partly convergent, partly personalized.

This chain links TRBV5-1 with TRBJ2-1; unclear D gene. The material sequenced was CD8+ T cells sorted from blood. The receptor was derived from a woman aged 18 to 35 in good health. The CDR3 DNA is TGCGCCAGCAACTCGAACCCAGGCGACCGCCTCGAGCAGTTCTTC. Protein: CASNSNPGDRLEQFF.